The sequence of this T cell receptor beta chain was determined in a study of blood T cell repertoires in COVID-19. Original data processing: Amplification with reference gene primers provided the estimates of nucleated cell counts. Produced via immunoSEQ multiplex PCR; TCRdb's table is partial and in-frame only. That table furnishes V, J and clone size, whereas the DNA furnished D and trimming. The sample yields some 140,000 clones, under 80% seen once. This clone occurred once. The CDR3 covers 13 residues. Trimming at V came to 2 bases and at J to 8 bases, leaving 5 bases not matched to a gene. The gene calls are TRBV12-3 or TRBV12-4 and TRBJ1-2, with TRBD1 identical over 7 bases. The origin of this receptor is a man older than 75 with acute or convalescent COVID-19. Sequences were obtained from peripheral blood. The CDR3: CASSLTGAFGYTF. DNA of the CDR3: TGTGCCAGCAGTTTAACAGGGGCGTTCGGCTACACCTTC.